One sample yielded the 30 T cell receptor beta chains listed below, sequenced in a study of T-cell memory formation after mild COVID-19. TCRdb used MiXCR to reprocess the 5' RACE reads, holding one entry per CDR3 protein. The table shows 220,000 or so distinct CDR3 sequences, with over 9.5% occurring only once. Source material: PBMCs or a T cell subset sorted from them (not recorded which). These receptors originate from a man in his late teens or twenties who had mild COVID-19 (a few samples of this study predate the infection). Cell type and time point are not known.

This clonotype was picked up many times. The genes are TRBV5-1 and TRBJ2-2; D call uncertain. The CDR3 is made up of 14 amino acids. The V end lost 1 base, the J end lost 0 bases, and 4 bases lay between the germline ends. Germline loops: CDR1 SGHRS, CDR2 YFSETQ. CDR3 amino acids: CASSLTANTGELFF. The DNA of the CDR3 is TGCGCCAGCAGCTTGACAGCGAACACCGGGGAGCTGTTTTTT.

The table lists this clonotype with a few counts. This chain links TRBV7-2 with TRBJ2-6; the D gene is possibly TRBD2 (5 bases). Germline-derived CDR1 and CDR2 are SGHTA and FQGNSA. V was cut by 5 bases and J by 0 bases, with 14 bases left in between. CDR3 length: 17 residues. This CDR3 is CASSRQASLSGANVLTF. Here the CDR3 DNA reads TGTGCCAGCAGCCGTCAGGCTAGCCTCTCTGGGGCCAACGTCCTGACTTTC.

The rearrangement joins TRBV9 to TRBJ1-1; no firm D call. Germline-derived CDR1 and CDR2 are SGDLS and YYNGEE. Trimming left V 0 bases short and J 0 bases short, with 9 bases between. This CDR3 region has 15 residues. The CDR3 nucleotides read TGTGCCAGCAGCGTAGATCCGGGTATGAACACTGAAGCTTTCTTT. This codes for CASSVDPGMNTEAFF.

J is TRBJ2-2 and V is TRBV5-1; 13 bases fit TRBD2. From germline, CDR1 is SGHRS and CDR2 YFSETQ. After removal of 3 bases from V and 8 bases from J, the junction contained 4 bases not matched to a gene. There are 15 residues in the CDR3. CDR3: CASSSTSGGHGELFF. The DNA of the CDR3 is TGCGCCAGCAGCTCGACTAGCGGGGGGCATGGGGAGCTGTTTTTT.

V usage is TRBV19 and J usage is TRBJ2-2, with D hard to call. The CDR3 consists of 11 residues. Germline-derived CDR1 and CDR2 are LNHDA and SQIVND (reference sequence). Between the trimmed V and J ends, which lost 8 bases and 4 bases, there was a span of 5 bases. CDR3: CASETTGELFF. The CDR3 bases are TGTGCCAGTGAGACCACCGGGGAGCTGTTTTTT.

This clonotype was seen repeatedly, ten times or more. V and J are TRBV7-9 and TRBJ2-7; 8 bases fit TRBD1. Germline-derived CDR1 and CDR2 are SEHNR and FQNEAQ (reference sequence). The CDR3 loop spans 12 amino acids. V lost 6 bases and J lost 5; bases outside the gene matches: 3. The CDR3 region is CASSAGGDEQYF. In DNA form, the CDR3 reads TGTGCCAGCAGTGCAGGGGGCGACGAGCAGTACTTC.

This clonotype was detected only a few times. The rearrangement uses TRBV4-2 and TRBJ2-1, with 9 bases lining up with TRBD2. CDR1 and CDR2 from the germline V gene are LGHNA and YNFKEQ. The CDR3 is 16 residues long. The trim removed 0 bases at V and 9 bases at J, leaving 9 bases unmatched. CDR3 bases: TGTGCCAGCAGCCAAGATAGGGCGGGGGGGCTGAGTGAGCAGTTCTTC. This encodes CASSQDRAGGLSEQFF.

A single count supports this clonotype. An end of the junction does not agree with germline; a read error may underlie this. CDR3 region: CDSSAQVRETQYF. In DNA form, the CDR3 reads TGTGACAGCAGTGCACAGGTCCGAGAGACCCAGTACTTC. The chain joins TRBV6-5 to TRBJ2-5; a weak D match, TRBD1 (5 bases). Germline V gives CDR1 MNHEY, CDR2 SVGAGI. There are 13 residues in the CDR3.

In this sample, this clonotype turned up a few times. The chain uses TRBV18 and TRBJ1-2; no clear D gene. The V gene lost 1 base and the J gene lost 8 bases, with 11 bases spanning the gap. The CDR3 has 13 amino acids. The germline gives CDR1 KGHSH, CDR2 LQKENI. CDR3 nucleotide sequence: TGTGCCAGCTCACCACTCCGACACGCCGGCTACACCTTC. Its protein product is CASSPLRHAGYTF. Drawing the rest from reference TRBV18 and TRBJ1-2, the complete variable domain is NAGVMQNPRHLVRRRGQEARLRCSPMKGHSHVYWYRQLPEEGLKFMVYLQKENIIDESGMPKERFSAEFPKEGPSILRIQQVVRGDSAAYFCASSPLRHAGYTFGSGTRLTVV.

This chain connects TRBV10-3 to TRBJ1-5, with D possibly TRBD1 on 6 matching bases. This CDR3 has 14 amino acids. Trimming pared 11 bases from V and 0 bases from J, leaving 14 bases between. Germline V gives CDR1 ENHRY, CDR2 SYGVKD. This chain's CDR3 is CASNGGHSNQPQHF. Written as DNA, the CDR3 is TGTGCCTCCAACGGGGGGCATAGCAATCAGCCCCAGCATTTT.

The gene calls are TRBV28 and TRBJ1-3; maybe TRBD1 (6 bases). The CDR3 runs 15 residues. Trimming took 3 bases from V and 1 from J, leaving 10 bases between them. Germline V gives CDR1 MDHEN, CDR2 SYDVKM. CDR3 sequence (DNA): TGTGCCAGCAGTTTGCCAGGGGCTTCTGGAAACACCATATATTTT. This gives the protein CASSLPGASGNTIYF. Complete variable domain (other parts from reference TRBV28 and TRBJ1-3): DVKVTQSSRYLVKRTGEKVFLECVQDMDHENMFWYRQDPGLGLRLIYFSYDVKMKEKGDIPEGYSVSREKKERFSLILESASTNQTSMYLCASSLPGASGNTIYFGEGSWLTVV.

This clonotype was observed a few times. The gene calls are TRBV5-4 and TRBJ2-3; D gene uncertain. Deletions cut 2 bases from V and 5 bases from J, with 6 bases between. Germline values: CDR1 SGHNT, CDR2 YYREEE (reference sequence). The CDR3 spans 12 residues. The CDR3 nucleotides read TGTGCCAGCAGCTTTTCGGTAGATACGCAGTATTTT. Amino acid sequence: CASSFSVDTQYF.

This clonotype was seen a few times. This chain links TRBV10-3 with TRBJ1-1; 8 bases are shared with TRBD1. This CDR3 spans 16 amino acids. Trimming at V came to 5 bases and at J to 1 base, leaving 9 bases not matched to a gene. Germline V gives CDR1 ENHRY, CDR2 SYGVKD. The CDR3 reads CAISYSTGTGNTEAFF. Written as DNA, the CDR3 is TGTGCCATCAGTTATTCTACCGGGACAGGGAACACTGAAGCTTTCTTT.

This clonotype was observed many times. The J gene is TRBJ2-5, the V gene TRBV4-2; a possible D gene is TRBD2 (6 bases). The ends were cut back, 0 bases at V and 3 bases at J, with 20 bases in the middle. The germline V gene encodes CDR1 LGHNA and CDR2 YNFKEQ. The CDR3 length is 18 residues. The CDR3 loop reads CASSQDNRKRVGEETQYF. In DNA, the CDR3 is TGTGCCAGCAGCCAAGATAATCGGAAGCGGGTCGGGGAAGAGACCCAGTACTTC.

The table lists this clonotype with a few counts. The chain is built from TRBV5-1 and TRBJ1-1; no firm D call. The V gene's germline CDR1 is SGHRS and CDR2 YFSETQ. V was shortened by 4 bases and J by 0 bases, with 10 bases between the two germline ends. The CDR3 has 14 amino acids. In DNA form, the CDR3 reads TGCGCCAGCAGCCGTAGGACGGTGAACACTGAAGCTTTCTTT. Translating gives CASSRRTVNTEAFF.

This clonotype has more than one count but fewer than ten. The V and J genes are TRBV5-1 and TRBJ1-1; D gene unclear. Trimming removed 6 bases from V and 0 bases from J, with 12 bases in between. The germline gives CDR1 SGHRS, CDR2 YFSETQ. The CDR3 extends over 14 amino acids. Here the CDR3 reads CASKGNDMNTEAFF. The CDR3 DNA sequence: TGCGCCAGCAAGGGAAACGATATGAACACTGAAGCTTTCTTT.

This clonotype has a count of ten or more. This chain uses TRBV12-3 or TRBV12-4 with TRBJ2-5; D is undetermined. The CDR3 runs to 12 residues. Trimming took 6 bases from V and 0 from J, leaving 5 bases between them. As DNA, the CDR3 is TGTGCCAGCAGCCGGGACCAAGAGACCCAGTACTTC. Translation: CASSRDQETQYF.

The chain joins TRBV29-1 to TRBJ2-7; D not resolved. From germline, CDR1 is SQVTM and CDR2 ANQGSEA. The CDR3 contains 12 residues. V was cut by 6 bases and J by 0 bases, with 9 bases left in between. The CDR3 loop is CSVTSPSYEQYF. The CDR3 DNA sequence: TGCAGCGTGACCTCACCCTCCTACGAGCAGTACTTC.

There are many counts of this clonotype. The chain employs TRBV4-3 and TRBJ1-2; no clear D. Germline V gene data show CDR1 as LGHNA and CDR2 as YSLEER. The CDR3 sequence is 15 residues long. Trimming left V 0 bases short and J 3 bases short, with 11 bases between. The chain's CDR3 is CASSQDLGGYYGYTF. The CDR3 region has the DNA TGCGCCAGCAGCCAAGATCTCGGCGGATACTATGGCTACACCTTC.

This clonotype was counted ten times or more. CDR3 amino acids: CASGRRGGRSSYNEQFF. The CDR3 DNA sequence: TGCGCCAGTGGCAGGCGAGGGGGCCGAAGCTCCTACAATGAGCAGTTCTTC. V gene TRBV4-1 combines with J gene TRBJ2-1; 7 nucleotides agree with TRBD1. Germline CDR1 is MGHRA and CDR2 is YSYEKL. This CDR3 is built from 17 residues. V was pared by 9 bases and J by 0 bases, with 14 bases of the junction left unmatched.

This clonotype was seen a few times. This chain joins TRBV25-1 and TRBJ2-7, with D tentatively TRBD2 (6 bases). The CDR3 loop spans 13 amino acids. Germline V gene data show CDR1 as MGHDK and CDR2 as SYGVNS. V was pared by 4 bases and J by 5 bases, with 12 bases between. CDR3 bases: TGTGCCAGCAGTGGGGGGGTACACCACGAGCAGTACTTC. Translating gives CASSGGVHHEQYF.

This clonotype was seen at least ten times. The chain links TRBV12-3 or TRBV12-4 to TRBJ1-2, with 7 bases matching TRBD1. Trimming at V came to 5 bases and at J to 5 bases, leaving 2 bases not matched to a gene. This CDR3 has 12 amino acids. In DNA, the CDR3 is TGTGCCAGCAGTCCGACAGGGTATGGCTACACCTTC. Translating gives CASSPTGYGYTF.

CDR3 sequence reads: CAHSSGGPIRSEQFF. DNA of the CDR3: TGTGCCCACAGTTCAGGGGGTCCTATTCGAAGTGAGCAGTTCTTC. The J gene is TRBJ2-1, the V gene TRBV30, with TRBD1 matching 7 bases. The germline CDR1 and CDR2 sequences are GTSNPN and SVGIG (reference sequence). The CDR3 has 15 amino acids. V lost 8 bases and J lost 9; bases outside the gene matches: 19.

This clonotype came up a few times. V is TRBV5-1 and J is TRBJ1-3; D call uncertain. The CDR3 length is 15 residues. Trimming cost V 0 bases and J 4 bases, with 11 bases left between them. CDR1 and CDR2 from the germline V gene are SGHRS and YFSETQ. Written as DNA, the CDR3 is TGCGCCAGCAGCTTGGGGCGTTCATACGGAAACACCATATATTTT. This translates into CASSLGRSYGNTIYF.

This clonotype was seen only a few times. This is likely a read error, given that the CDR3 carries no conserved phenylalanine or tryptophan at its end. It is unclear where the CDR3 begins or ends on the DNA, so no DNA is shown, and the CDR3 is as TCRdb lists it. The chain combines TRBV10-3 with TRBJ1-2; no check of the table's D call, TRBD1, against the DNA was made. Germline lookup yields CDR1 ENHRY and CDR2 SYGVKD. The CDR3 length is 13 residues, termini included. The CDR3 spells CAISGSGQGAVHL.

This rearrangement joins TRBV15 to TRBJ1-6; 7 bases map to TRBD1. This CDR3 comprises 17 residues. CDR1 LNHNV and CDR2 YYDKDF come from the germline V gene (reference sequence). Germline trimming cut 1 base from V and 9 bases from J; bases unmatched to any gene: 12. CDR3 in DNA: TGTGCCACCAGCAGAGTCCCCGGACAGGCCCAGCGTTCACCCCTCCACTTT. Encoded protein: CATSRVPGQAQRSPLHF.

This clonotype has a handful of counts. The chain links TRBV29-1 to TRBJ1-2; TRBD1 aligns across 9 bases. Germline assignment: CDR1 SQVTM and CDR2 ANQGSEA. Germline trimming cut 5 bases from V and 13 bases from J; bases unmatched to any gene: 11. The CDR3 is 12 residues long. Here the CDR3 reads CSVNPGQGLVTF. The CDR3, as DNA: TGCAGCGTTAATCCGGGACAGGGATTGGTCACCTTC.

The chain combines TRBV7-9 with TRBJ2-7; 8 bases line up with TRBD2. The trim removed 5 bases at V and 1 base at J, leaving 4 bases unmatched. Per germline, CDR1 SEHNR and CDR2 FQNEAQ (reference sequence). The CDR3 is 14 residues long. CDR3 sequence (DNA): TGTGCCAGCAGCCGGGGACTAGATTCCTACGAGCAGTACTTC. As protein: CASSRGLDSYEQYF.

This clonotype was found a few times. The chain carries TRBV2 and TRBJ1-3; 10 bases fit TRBD1. The V gene end was trimmed by 9 bases and the J gene end by 0 bases; junction bases not matched to a gene: 11. CDR1 and CDR2 (germline): SNHLY, FYNNEI. The CDR3 is 17 residues long. In DNA form, the CDR3 reads TGTGCCAGACGGGACAGGGGTCCCCTTTTCTCTGGAAACACCATATATTTT. Protein product: CARRDRGPLFSGNTIYF.

The chain couples TRBV29-1 to TRBJ2-7; D unclear. Germline V gene data show CDR1 as SQVTM and CDR2 as ANQGSEA. CDR3 length: 11 amino acids. V was pared by 3 bases and J by 3 bases, with 6 bases between. The CDR3 is CSVDGNYEQYF. The CDR3 DNA reads as TGCAGCGTTGATGGCAACTACGAGCAGTACTTC.